One T cell receptor (beta chain) is described in this entry. The data are from a study of T cell changes during pregnancy in multiple sclerosis. Assay used: immunoSEQ multiplex PCR; TCRdb lists only in-frame clones, some missing. The sample lists 30,000 to 40,000 clones, around 90% occurring once. The germline V gene encodes CDR1 MGHDK and CDR2 SYGVNS. The CDR3 runs 14 residues. The trim removed 6 bases at V and 4 bases at J, leaving 8 bases unmatched. Sequences were derived from CD4+ T cells from peripheral blood mononuclear cells, sampled after pregnancy. The TCR comes from a female donor in good health, enrolled as a control in a pregnancy study. The chain has TRBV25-1 and TRBJ1-2, with TRBD1 identical over 7 bases. CDR3 sequence (DNA): TGTGCCAGCAGGAAGACAGGGACAGCCTATGGCTACACCTTC. Translation: CASRKTGTAYGYTF.